This TCR beta chain was captured in a study of blood T cell repertoires in COVID-19. Generated by immunoSEQ multiplex PCR, the TCRdb table keeps only in-frame clones and is missing some. The sample has around 340,000 clones; about 88% are singletons. The CDR3 totals 15 residues. Trimming removed 5 bases from V and 0 bases from J; junction bases left unmatched: 6. CDR1 is SQVTM, CDR2 ANQGSEA, per germline. The TCR sequence derives from a woman under 40 who had been exposed to COVID-19. This chain connects TRBV29-1 to TRBJ2-7, with 11 bases aligning to TRBD2. Material for sequencing was PBMCs or T cells enriched from blood (not recorded which). CDR3 in amino acids: CSVPVAGGISYEQYF. The CDR3 DNA reads TGCAGCGTTCCCGTAGCGGGAGGGATCTCCTACGAGCAGTACTTC.